A selection of T cell receptor beta chains follows, all from one sample in a study of tissue T cells after allogeneic stem cell transplantation. The data were produced by immunoSEQ multiplex PCR, yet TCRdb's version contains in-frame clones alone and is incomplete. In the table there are about 10,000 clones, roughly 60% of which are singletons. Specimen: tissue from the jejunum, collected at autopsy. These receptors originate from a woman aged 18-55 years with breast cancer. Both conserved end residues are part of each CDR3. A D gene is named only where the DNA matches it firmly. A clone size is listed for some rows: how often the clone was seen (once, few, many), or a class if it is expanded.

clone size: NA; V gene: TRBV15; D gene: NA; J gene: TRBJ2-1; CDR3 DNA: TGTGCCACCAGCAAATCCAAGACTTGGGGTGACAATGAGCAGTTCTTC; CDR3 protein: CATSKSKTWGDNEQFF
clone size: NA; V gene: TRBV5-4; D gene: NA; J gene: TRBJ1-1; CDR3 DNA: TGTGCCAGCAGGACGAACACTGAAGCTTTCTTT; CDR3 protein: CASRTNTEAFF
clone size: few; V gene: TRBV7-3; D gene: NA; J gene: TRBJ2-2; CDR3 DNA: TGTGCCAGCAGCTCCGCGAACACCGGGGAGCTGTTTTTT; CDR3 protein: CASSSANTGELFF
clone size: NA; V gene: TRBV5-6; D gene: NA; J gene: TRBJ1-2; CDR3 DNA: TGTGCCAGCAGCCCCCCTCCAGGATTGAACAACTATGGCTACACCTTC; CDR3 protein: CASSPPPGLNNYGYTF
clone size: few; V gene: TRBV5-6; D gene: TRBD1; J gene: TRBJ2-5; CDR3 DNA: TGTGCCAGCAGCTTGAAGACAGGGGAGGTTTGGGAGACCCAGTACTTC; CDR3 protein: CASSLKTGEVWETQYF
clone size: NA; V gene: TRBV5-1; D gene: TRBD1; J gene: TRBJ2-1; CDR3 DNA: TGCGCCAGCAGCTTTACCGGGACAGGCCAGGGTGAGCAGTTCTTC; CDR3 protein: CASSFTGTGQGEQFF
clone size: NA; V gene: TRBV12-3/TRBV12-4; D gene: TRBD1; J gene: TRBJ2-7; CDR3 DNA: TGTGCCAGCAGCCGGGACAGGGAGAGCGAGCAGTACTTC; CDR3 protein: CASSRDRESEQYF
clone size: medium-sized; V gene: TRBV10-3; D gene: NA; J gene: TRBJ1-2; CDR3 DNA: TGTGCCATCAGTGAGTTCCGGGACATTGGGGATGGCTACACCTTC; CDR3 protein: CAISEFRDIGDGYTF
clone size: NA; V gene: TRBV2; D gene: NA; J gene: TRBJ2-1; CDR3 DNA: TGTGCCAGCAGTGCAACTCTAGGGGGGGTATTAAATGAGCAGTTCTTC; CDR3 protein: CASSATLGGVLNEQFF
clone size: NA; V gene: TRBV11-2; D gene: TRBD2; J gene: TRBJ2-1; CDR3 DNA: TGTGCCAGCAGCGGGGGACTAGCGGGTTATAATGAGCAGTTCTTC; CDR3 protein: CASSGGLAGYNEQFF
clone size: NA; V gene: TRBV6-5; D gene: NA; J gene: TRBJ2-2; CDR3 DNA: TGTGCCAGCTCCGGGTGGGGTGGCACCGGGGAGCTGTTTTTT; CDR3 protein: CASSGWGGTGELFF
clone size: NA; V gene: TRBV4-3; D gene: TRBD2; J gene: TRBJ2-2; CDR3 DNA: TGCGCCAGCAGCCAAAGACTAGCGGGACTGAACACCGGGGAGCTGTTTTTT; CDR3 protein: CASSQRLAGLNTGELFF
clone size: NA; V gene: TRBV5-1; D gene: NA; J gene: TRBJ1-1; CDR3 DNA: TGCGCCAGCAGCTTGAGAGTGAACACTGAAGCTTTCTTT; CDR3 protein: CASSLRVNTEAFF